This entry features one TCR beta chain sequence. Its target is unknown. This sample is part of a study of T-cell memory formation after mild COVID-19. Whole-study findings and limits: Contracting CD4+ clones lay largely in CM and EM, with CD8+ ones residing in EMRA. Clones shrinking between day 15 and 85 showed a balanced CD4/CD8 split, and those that grew later tilted toward CD4+. Memory sampled before infection contained some responding clones, suggesting cross-reactive memory joined.

Germline CDR1 is SGHRS and CDR2 is YFSETQ. The V and J ends lost 0 bases and 1 base, in that order; junction bases with no gene match: 12. The CDR3 is made up of 18 amino acids. Constant-segment primers were used for 5'RACE, and the resulting TCR alpha and TCR beta cDNA libraries carried sample barcodes and UMIs. One entry per CDR3 protein, called by TCRdb with MiXCR from the 5' RACE reads. The sample lists just under 350,000 distinct CDR3 sequences; under 15% were seen once. This sequence was found in a man younger than 30 who had mild COVID-19 (a few samples of this study predate the infection). Cell type and time point are not known. The sequenced material came from PBMCs or a T cell subset sorted from them (not recorded which). The chain is built from TRBV5-1 and TRBJ1-1; 7 bases are shared with TRBD1. CDR3 residues: CASSLDLEGALSNTEAFF. CDR3 DNA: TGCGCCAGCAGCTTGGATCTGGAGGGGGCGCTTTCGAACACTGAAGCTTTCTTT.